A selection of T cell receptor beta chains follows, all from one sample in a study of T cell responses to AZD1222 COVID-19 vaccine. Profiled with immunoSEQ multiplex PCR; TCRdb holds only in-frame clones, not every one. The sample has 54,000 or so clones, 80% seen once. The source was peripheral blood, collected 28 days after the second AZD1222 dose. These receptors all stem from an adult who received the AZD1222 COVID-19 vaccine. The CDR3 runs from the conserved cysteine through the conserved F or W. A D gene is named only where the DNA matches it firmly. Clone size, where shown, is once, few, many, or a class for clones that have expanded.

j_gene	d_gene	abundance	v_gene	CDR3aa	CDR3nt
TRBJ2-3	TRBD2	-	TRBV5-1	CASSLELAGTDTQYF	TGCGCCAGCAGCTTGGAACTAGCGGGTACAGATACGCAGTATTTT
TRBJ2-2	-	-	TRBV28	CAISGNTGELFF	TGTGCCATTAGCGGGAACACCGGGGAGCTGTTTTTT
TRBJ1-5	-	-	TRBV19	CASSIGQGSYQPQHF	TGTGCCAGTAGTATCGGGCAGGGGTCCTATCAGCCCCAGCATTTT
TRBJ1-4	TRBD1	few	TRBV4-2	CASSREPTGGNEKLFF	TGTGCCAGCAGCCGCGAGCCGACAGGGGGCAATGAAAAACTGTTTTTT
TRBJ2-2	-	-	TRBV27	CASSLLSSGPNTGELFF	TGTGCCAGCAGTTTATTGAGTTCAGGGCCGAACACCGGGGAGCTGTTTTTT
TRBJ1-1	-	-	TRBV5-4	CASSLGGAGTEAFF	TGTGCCAGCAGCTTGGGTGGGGCGGGAACTGAAGCTTTCTTT
TRBJ1-5	-	-	TRBV3-1/TRBV3-2	CASSRGTGNQPQHF	TGTGCCAGCAGCCGCGGGACGGGCAATCAGCCCCAGCATTTT
TRBJ2-7	-	once	TRBV20-1	CSASEFYEQYF	TGCAGTGCTAGCGAGTTCTACGAGCAGTACTTC
TRBJ1-2	TRBD1	-	TRBV15	CATSRDRGRYGYTF	TGTGCCACCAGCAGGGACAGGGGGAGGTATGGCTACACCTTC
TRBJ1-2	TRBD1	-	TRBV28	CASSLSIGQAYGYTF	TGTGCCAGCAGTTTATCGATTGGACAGGCCTATGGCTACACCTTC
TRBJ1-1	-	-	TRBV28	CASRQRQAFF	TGTGCCAGCCGACAGAGGCAAGCTTTCTTT
TRBJ1-1	-	-	TRBV4-1	CASSQLGNGKAFF	TGCGCCAGCAGCCAATTAGGGAACGGAAAAGCTTTCTTT
TRBJ1-2	-	-	TRBV3-1/TRBV3-2	CASSQDYLRDIDNYGYTF	TGTGCCAGCAGCCAAGATTATTTAAGGGACATTGATAACTATGGCTACACCTTC
TRBJ2-3	-	-	TRBV10-2	CASRTTSTDTQYF	TGCGCCAGCAGAACGACTAGCACAGATACGCAGTATTTT
TRBJ2-2	TRBD1	few	TRBV9	CASNGYRGLNTGELFF	TGTGCCAGCAACGGGTACAGGGGTTTGAACACCGGGGAGCTGTTTTTT
TRBJ2-7	-	-	TRBV27	CASPLVLVEQYF	TGTGCCAGCCCCTTAGTTCTCGTCGAGCAGTACTTC
TRBJ1-4	-	few	TRBV7-2	CASSLGGDAREKLFF	TGTGCCAGCAGCTTAGGGGGGGACGCGAGAGAAAAACTGTTTTTT
TRBJ1-2	-	-	TRBV5-6	CASSLNRAGYGYTF	TGTGCCAGCAGCTTAAATCGCGCAGGCTATGGCTACACCTTC
TRBJ2-3	TRBD1	-	TRBV7-9	CASSFPRDRDYTDTQYF	TGTGCCAGCAGCTTCCCCCGAGACAGGGATTACACAGATACGCAGTATTTT
TRBJ2-2	-	-	TRBV2	CASRETANTGELFF	TGTGCCAGCAGAGAGACAGCGAACACCGGGGAGCTGTTTTTT
TRBJ2-1	-	-	TRBV7-9	CASSRMGGIGNEQFF	TGTGCCAGCAGCCGCATGGGCGGGATCGGGAATGAGCAGTTCTTC
TRBJ2-2	TRBD1	-	TRBV7-8	CASSLDPDRVVTGELFF	TGTGCCAGCAGCTTAGACCCAGACAGGGTGGTGACCGGGGAGCTGTTTTTT
TRBJ2-4	-	-	TRBV27	CASSPRQESLAKNIQYF	TGTGCCAGCAGTCCCCGGCAAGAATCCCTAGCCAAAAACATTCAGTACTTC
TRBJ2-5	TRBD2	-	TRBV27	CASSPGLASPGQETQYF	TGTGCCAGCAGCCCGGGACTAGCGAGTCCAGGCCAAGAGACCCAGTACTTC